The present T cell receptor beta chain was sequenced within a study of cytomegalovirus exposure and HLA in healthy donors. The CDR3 is 18 amino acids. From germline, CDR1 is GTSNPN and CDR2 SVGIG (reference sequence). Germline trimming cut 2 bases from V and 1 base from J; bases unmatched to any gene: 10. Vbeta (60) and Jbeta (13) primers were used in the PCR. In the study's own analysis: In a later analysis, some 80 million unique TCR beta chains included roughly 11 million shared by two or more donors. Sequenced by immunoSEQ multiplex PCR; TCRdb stores in-frame clones only, minus some. V and J calls plus clone size are reproduced from that table; the DNA served to infer D and trimming. Of more than 150,000 clones listed, just under 80% are singletons.

The specimen sequenced was PBMCs. This receptor was obtained from a woman aged 45-60 years in good health and CMV-seropositive. The J gene is TRBJ1-5, the V gene TRBV30; the match to TRBD1 covers 11 bases. As DNA, the CDR3 is TGTGCCTGGAGTAAAGGGACAGGGGGGTCGCACAGCAATCAGCCCCAGCATTTT. Translated, it gives CAWSKGTGGSHSNQPQHF. The complete variable domain, with remaining parts taken from reference TRBV30 and TRBJ1-5, reads SQTIHQWPATLVQPVGSPLSLECTVEGTSNPNLYWYRQAAGRGLQLLFYSVGIGQISSEVPQNLSASRPQDRQFILSSKKLLLSDSGFYLCAWSKGTGGSHSNQPQHFGDGTRLSIL.